Here is one T cell receptor beta chain with its context. No antigen is known for it. The CDR3 covers 16 residues. Germline V gene sequence: CDR1 SGHTA, CDR2 FQGNSA. V was trimmed by 7 bases and J by 5 bases, leaving 22 bases between them. Clones were read by immunoSEQ multiplex PCR, and TCRdb kept only the in-frame ones, dropping some. The data hold 150,000 or so clones, with about 88% observed a single time. As for time point: baseline pretreatment blood. Treatment here: 15 Gy SBRT to primary tumor, nephrectomy 4 weeks later. After SBRT, blood was collected at 2 and 4 weeks, plus baseline. The tumor was a clear cell renal cell carcinoma. The data derive from a study of radiation and T cells in renal cell carcinoma. Study-wide points: From baseline, blood top tumor clonotypes peaked at 2 weeks post-radiation.

This sequence was found in a woman aged 45-65 years with renal cell carcinoma. The genes are TRBV7-2 and TRBJ2-3; D might be TRBD1 or TRBD2, each matching 6 bases. Sequenced here: blood, sampled from a patient whose treatment included radiotherapy and nephrectomy. CDR3 region: CASTKREVGGQDTQYF. The CDR3 DNA follows: TGTGCCAGCACCAAAAGGGAGGTGGGGGGACAAGATACGCAGTATTTT.